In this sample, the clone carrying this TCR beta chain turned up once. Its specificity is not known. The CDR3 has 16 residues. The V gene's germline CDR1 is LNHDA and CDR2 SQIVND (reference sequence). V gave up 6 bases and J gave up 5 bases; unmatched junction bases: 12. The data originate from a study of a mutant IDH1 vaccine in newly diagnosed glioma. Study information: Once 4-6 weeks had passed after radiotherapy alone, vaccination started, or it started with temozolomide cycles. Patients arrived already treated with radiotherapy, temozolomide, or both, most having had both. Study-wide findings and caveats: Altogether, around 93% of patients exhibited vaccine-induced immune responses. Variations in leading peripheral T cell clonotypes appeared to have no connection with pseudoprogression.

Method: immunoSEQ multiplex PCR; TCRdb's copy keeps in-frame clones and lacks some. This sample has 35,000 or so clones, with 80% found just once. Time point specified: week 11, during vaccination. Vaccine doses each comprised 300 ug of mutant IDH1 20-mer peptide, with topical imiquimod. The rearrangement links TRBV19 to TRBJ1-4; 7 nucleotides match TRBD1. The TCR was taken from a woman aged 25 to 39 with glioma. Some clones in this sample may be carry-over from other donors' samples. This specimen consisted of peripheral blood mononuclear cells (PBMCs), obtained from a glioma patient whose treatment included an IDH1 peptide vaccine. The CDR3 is CASRLLGTARNEKLFF. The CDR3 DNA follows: TGTGCCAGTAGGCTTCTCGGGACAGCGAGAAATGAAAAACTGTTTTTT.